One sample yielded the 3 T cell receptor beta chains listed below, sequenced in a study of blood T cell repertoires in COVID-19. Measured with immunoSEQ multiplex PCR; TCRdb has only the in-frame clones, and not every one. The repertoire has approximately 60,000 clones, about 76% of them found once; the top ten carry approximately 55%. Sequencing used peripheral blood. The receptors stem from a woman at least 80 years old with acute or convalescent COVID-19.

This clone was observed once. The chain is built from TRBV28 and TRBJ2-7; 11 nucleotides agree with TRBD2. The CDR3 spans 14 residues. From germline, CDR1 is MDHEN and CDR2 SYDVKM. J lost 5 bases, V lost 11 bases, and 11 bases had no gene match. CDR3 DNA sequence: TGTGCCGGGGGGACTAGCGGAGCAGGGGACGAGCAGTACTTC. It specifies CAGGTSGAGDEQYF.

The chain joins TRBV4-1 to TRBJ2-3, with 7 bases fitting TRBD2. Trimming at V came to 4 bases and at J to 6 bases, leaving 10 bases not matched to a gene. Germline V CDR1 and CDR2: MGHRA, YSYEKL. The CDR3 spans 15 residues. The CDR3 loop reads CASSPLGLAVDTQYF. The CDR3 nucleotides read TGCGCCAGCAGCCCATTGGGGCTAGCGGTGGATACGCAGTATTTT.

The chain is built from TRBV28 and TRBJ2-2; 9 bases fit TRBD2. Germline assignment: CDR1 MDHEN and CDR2 SYDVKM. V lost 3 bases, J lost 2 bases, and 16 bases stayed unmatched. This CDR3 has 20 residues. For the CDR3, the DNA is TGTGCCAGCAGTTTGCCGCCTAGGTTTAGCGGGAGAGGAAACACCGGGGAGCTGTTTTTT. Translated, it gives CASSLPPRFSGRGNTGELFF.